What follows is one TCR beta chain and its context. V lost 8 bases and J lost 1, with 9 bases in between. The CDR3 is made up of 13 amino acids. CDR1 is MDHEN and CDR2 is SYDVKM in the germline V gene. This sample stems from a study of blood T cell repertoires in COVID-19. Per the authors' pipeline: Researchers report that nucleated cell counts were estimated from reference gene primer amplification. The repertoire was sequenced with immunoSEQ multiplex PCR; TCRdb's copy has only in-frame clones and lacks some. V, J and clone size are those of that table, while D and trimming were read from the DNA. The table records roughly 200,000 clones, 85% to 90% of them present only once.

V is TRBV28 and J is TRBJ1-3; no clear D gene. Specimen: peripheral blood. This clonotype originated in a man at least 80 years old with acute or convalescent COVID-19. The CDR3 sequence: CASVQPSGNTIYF. Written as DNA, the CDR3 is TGTGCCAGCGTACAGCCATCTGGAAACACCATATATTTT. The entire variable domain, with the rest obtained from reference TRBV28 and TRBJ1-3, is as follows: DVKVTQSSRYLVKRTGEKVFLECVQDMDHENMFWYRQDPGLGLRLIYFSYDVKMKEKGDIPEGYSVSREKKERFSLILESASTNQTSMYLCASVQPSGNTIYFGEGSWLTVV.